This is a list of T cell receptor beta chains from one sample in a study of T-cell memory formation after mild COVID-19. TCRdb analysed the 5' RACE reads with MiXCR anew, one entry per CDR3 protein. The sample consists of 380,000 or so distinct CDR3 sequences, roughly 13% of them appearing once. What was sequenced was PBMCs or a T cell subset sorted from them (not recorded which). All receptors derive from a man aged 18 to 30 who had mild COVID-19 (a few samples of this study predate the infection). Cell type and time point are not known. The conserved cysteine and the conserved F or W are not part of the CDR3 here. The order of the fields is V gene, J gene, clone size, CDR3 protein. Clone size, where shown, is once, few, many, or a class for clones that have expanded.

V: TRBV9
J: TRBJ2-5
size: NA
CDR3: ASSVGPSGEETQY

V: TRBV12-3/TRBV12-4
J: TRBJ2-1
size: few
CDR3: ASSEGSSEYNEQF

V: TRBV5-1
J: TRBJ1-4
size: NA
CDR3: ASSTGTVREKLF

V: TRBV27
J: TRBJ2-3
size: NA
CDR3: ASSIRTSGGTDTQY

V: TRBV11-3
J: TRBJ2-3
size: few
CDR3: ASAGDTDTQY

V: TRBV5-1
J: TRBJ2-6
size: NA
CDR3: ASSRGQGNSGANVLT

V: TRBV27
J: TRBJ1-1
size: few
CDR3: ASSLTQGAGLVNKEAF

V: TRBV7-3
J: TRBJ2-1
size: few
CDR3: ASSRNVLAGGGEQF

V: TRBV19
J: TRBJ2-1
size: few
CDR3: ASRVTGEGKYNEQF

V: TRBV9
J: TRBJ1-4
size: NA
CDR3: ASSARTGETPNEKLF

V: TRBV24-1
J: TRBJ2-3
size: once
CDR3: ATSDRRGGGTDTQY

V: TRBV7-9
J: TRBJ1-4
size: NA
CDR3: ASRFHGQGVFGKLF

V: TRBV4-1
J: TRBJ2-3
size: few
CDR3: ASSQAAGVTDTQY

V: TRBV6-2/TRBV6-3
J: TRBJ1-2
size: NA
CDR3: ASRYDMGFSGYT

V: TRBV12-3/TRBV12-4
J: TRBJ2-2
size: few
CDR3: ASSAARGTGPRAGELF

V: TRBV7-9
J: TRBJ2-3
size: few
CDR3: ASSLVGRVTDTQY

V: TRBV7-9
J: TRBJ2-1
size: few
CDR3: ASSSSGYSYNEQF

V: TRBV29-1
J: TRBJ1-1
size: many
CDR3: SVEIGMENTEAF